The 17 T cell receptor beta chains below all came from one sample that was sequenced in a study of OX40 agonist ivuxolimab in advanced cancers. Sequencing was performed with immunoSEQ multiplex PCR; in TCRdb, only in-frame clones are kept and a portion is missing. The sample lists 82,000 or so clones; 90% to 95% were seen once. The sequencing here drew on CD4+ or CD8+ T cells sorted from blood, taken in a trial of the OX40 agonist ivuxolimab. The receptors derive from an adult with an advanced solid tumor such as melanoma, head and neck, liver or kidney cancer.

This clone was counted a single time. V and J are TRBV29-1 and TRBJ1-5; maybe TRBD1 (5 bases). V was cut by 4 bases and J by 5 bases, with 9 bases left in between. The CDR3 covers 12 residues. Germline V gives CDR1 SQVTM, CDR2 ANQGSEA. The CDR3 is CSVGQGDQPQHF. CDR3 DNA: TGCAGCGTTGGGCAGGGCGATCAGCCCCAGCATTTT.

This clone was observed a single time. The gene calls are TRBV7-9 and TRBJ2-5; the D gene is possibly TRBD1 (6 bases). TRBJ2-7 matches the DNA end more closely, so the J call is doubtful. Germline lookup yields CDR1 SEHNR and CDR2 FQNEAQ (reference sequence). This CDR3 spans 15 amino acids. The CDR3: CASSLSTGRPYEQYF. The CDR3 region has the DNA TGTGCCAGCAGCTTATCAACAGGGCGTCCCTACGAGCAGTACTTC.

The gene calls are TRBV11-2 and TRBJ1-3, with no clear D. The germline V and J ends were trimmed by 5 bases and 0 bases, with 11 bases remaining between them. This CDR3 comprises 15 residues. CDR1 is SGHAT and CDR2 is FQNNGV in the germline V gene. The CDR3 DNA follows: TGTGCCAGCAGCCCCCCCGGGAGCTCTGGAAACACCATATATTTT. Translation: CASSPPGSSGNTIYF.

The chain has TRBV28 and TRBJ2-6; 8 bases fit TRBD1. This CDR3 is 17 amino acids long. The V gene's germline CDR1 is MDHEN and CDR2 SYDVKM. The J segment lost 2 bases and the V segment lost 4 bases, leaving 7 bases of the junction unmatched. The CDR3 protein is CASSSGQGMAGANVLTF. CDR3 bases: TGTGCCAGCAGTTCCGGACAGGGAATGGCTGGGGCCAACGTCCTGACTTTC.

The chain is built from TRBV11-2 and TRBJ2-7; TRBD1 is a possible D gene (6 bases). Germline CDR1 reads SGHAT; CDR2 reads FQNNGV. The CDR3 has 13 amino acids. V lost 6 bases to trimming and J lost 3 bases, with 12 bases between them. The CDR3 DNA reads as TGTGCCAGCAGGGGGCAGGGGAACTACGAGCAGTACTTC. This sequence encodes CASRGQGNYEQYF. Drawing the rest from reference TRBV11-2 and TRBJ2-7, the complete variable domain is EAGVAQSPRYKIIEKRQSVAFWCNPISGHATLYWYQQILGQGPKLLIQFQNNGVVDDSQLPKDRFSAERLKGVDSTLKIQPAKLEDSAVYLCASRGQGNYEQYFGPGTRLTVT.

This clone was seen only a few times. A junction boundary mismatches the germline segment, possibly from a read error. The genes are TRBV6-5 and TRBJ1-1; 7 bases agree with TRBD1. The CDR3 runs 16 residues. The germline CDR1 and CDR2 sequences are MNHEY and SVGAGI. In DNA form, the CDR3 reads TGTGCCAGCAGCTACTGGTCCGACAGGGTACCCACTGAAGCTTTCTTT. It translates to CASSYWSDRVPTEAFF.

This sequence joins TRBV29-1 and TRBJ1-5; the D is unclear. In germline, CDR1 is SQVTM, CDR2 ANQGSEA. Trimming took off 8 bases at V and 3 bases at J, with 17 bases between the two ends. This CDR3 is 14 amino acids long. DNA for the CDR3: TGCAGCCCACGTTGGAGGTTTCCCAATCAGCCCCAGCATTTT. This translates into CSPRWRFPNQPQHF. Variable domain in full (rest from reference TRBV29-1 and TRBJ1-5): SAVISQKPSRDICQRGTSLTIQCQVDSQVTMMFWYRQQPGQSLTLIATANQGSEATYESGFVIDKFPISRPNLTFSTLTVSNMSPEDSSIYLCSPRWRFPNQPQHFGDGTRLSIL.

The J gene is TRBJ1-2, the V gene TRBV28; D gene uncertain. Trimming cost V 4 bases and J 5 bases, with 11 bases left between them. In germline, CDR1 is MDHEN, CDR2 SYDVKM. This CDR3 has 13 amino acids. Here the CDR3 reads CASSSAGGYGYTF. DNA of the CDR3: TGTGCCAGCAGTTCCGCAGGCGGTTATGGCTACACCTTC.

The chain carries TRBV7-9 and TRBJ2-3; D remains unclear. Germline loops: CDR1 SEHNR, CDR2 FQNEAQ (reference sequence). The CDR3 covers 14 residues. V lost 2 bases to trimming and J lost 0 bases, with 6 bases between them. The CDR3 region has the DNA TGTGCCAGCAGCTTAAGTTCTAGCACAGATACGCAGTATTTT. Protein sequence: CASSLSSSTDTQYF. Drawing the rest from reference TRBV7-9 and TRBJ2-3, the complete variable domain is DTGVSQNPRHKITKRGQNVTFRCDPISEHNRLYWYRQTLGQGPEFLTYFQNEAQLEKSRLLSDRFSAERPKGSFSTLEIQRTEQGDSAMYLCASSLSSSTDTQYFGPGTRLTVL.

The V call is TRBV7-3, the J call TRBJ2-2, with 9 bases that match TRBD1. Trimming took 5 bases from V and 4 from J; bases not matched to a gene: 5. CDR1 and CDR2 (germline): SGHTA, FQGTGA. CDR3 size: 15 residues. The CDR3 coding sequence is TGTGCCAGCAGCAAAGAGGGACAGGGCACCGGGGAGCTGTTTTTT. This codes for CASSKEGQGTGELFF.

The J gene is TRBJ2-1, the V gene TRBV5-1; maybe TRBD1 (7 bases). Germline V lookup: CDR1 SGHRS, CDR2 YFSETQ. The V gene lost 6 bases and the J gene lost 9 bases, with 10 bases spanning the gap. This CDR3 is built from 11 residues. The CDR3: CASTQGGEQFF. The CDR3 region has the DNA TGCGCCAGCACCCAGGGGGGTGAGCAGTTCTTC.

The chain joins TRBV30 to TRBJ2-5; 10 nucleotides align to TRBD2. Germline assignment: CDR1 GTSNPN and CDR2 SVGIG (reference sequence). Germline trimming cut 2 bases from V and 4 bases from J; bases unmatched to any gene: 7. The CDR3 is 15 amino acids. DNA for the CDR3: TGTGCCTGGAGTTGGCTAGCGGGAGTAGGAGAGACCCAGTACTTC. Residues: CAWSWLAGVGETQYF.

V usage is TRBV7-2 and J usage is TRBJ1-3, with D uncertain. The germline V and J ends were trimmed by 2 bases and 2 bases, with 4 bases remaining between them. The CDR3 length is 13 residues. Germline V gene data show CDR1 as SGHTA and CDR2 as FQGNSA. The CDR3 coding sequence is TGTGCCAGCAGCTTAAAGGCTGGAAACACCATATATTTT. Translating gives CASSLKAGNTIYF.

CDR3 protein: CASSLDRTSASYEQYF. In nucleotides, the CDR3 is TGTGCCAGCAGCTTGGATAGGACTAGCGCTTCCTACGAGCAGTACTTC. V usage is TRBV5-4 and J usage is TRBJ2-7; 9 bases align to TRBD2. V was pared by 0 bases and J by 1 base, with 5 bases of the junction left unmatched. The length of the CDR3 is 16 residues. The germline gives CDR1 SGHNT, CDR2 YYREEE (reference sequence).

V gene TRBV4-3 combines with J gene TRBJ2-2, with no clear D. The CDR3 has 16 residues. Trimming took 4 bases from V and 4 from J, leaving 16 bases between them. Germline CDR1 LGHNA, CDR2 YSLEER. CDR3 residues: CASSREARRTTGELFF. CDR3 sequence (DNA): TGCGCCAGCAGCCGAGAAGCGAGAAGGACCACCGGGGAGCTGTTTTTT.

The rearrangement joins TRBV6-1 to TRBJ1-5; maybe TRBD1 (6 bases). The V end lost 7 bases, the J end lost 7 bases, and 20 bases lay between the germline ends. CDR1 and CDR2 (germline): MNHNS, SASEGT. The CDR3 runs to 15 residues. CDR3 nucleotide sequence: TGTGCCAGCATACTTATCGGGGGGCTTGGACAGCCCCAGCATTTT. It codes for CASILIGGLGQPQHF.

V is TRBV5-1 and J is TRBJ2-3, with a possible D match to TRBD2 (6 bases). V lost 0 bases to trimming and J lost 1 base, with 9 bases between them. This CDR3 is 15 amino acids long. Germline-derived CDR1 and CDR2 are SGHRS and YFSETQ. In nucleotides, the CDR3 is TGCGCCAGCAGCTTGGTGTTAGCGGGCACAGATACGCAGTATTTT. Translated, it gives CASSLVLAGTDTQYF.